These 27 T cell receptor beta chains share one sample of origin, sequenced in a study of follicular helper T cells after annual influenza vaccination. Time point defined: 2014-2015 season, pre-vaccination. The table came from immunoSEQ multiplex PCR; TCRdb's copy has only in-frame clones and leaves some out. Among about 27,000 clones listed, roughly 80% were seen once. The material sequenced was CXCR5+ CD38- circulating T follicular helper cells from blood, taken on the day of influenza vaccination. The subset is: circulating Tfh, non-naive CD4+CXCR5+PD-1+ (ICOS+CD38+ or ICOS-CD38-). All receptors come from an adult who received the influenza vaccine.

This clone was observed a single time. The chain uses TRBV28 and TRBJ1-2; TRBD1 agrees at 10 bases. Germline CDR1 reads MDHEN; CDR2 reads SYDVKM. V trimming: 5 bases; J trimming: 8 bases; junction bases outside the gene matches: 8. The CDR3 is made up of 14 amino acids. The CDR3 DNA reads as TGTGCCAGCAGTCCACGGGACAGGGGTCACGGCTACACCTTC. Its translation is CASSPRDRGHGYTF.

The V call is TRBV5-3, the J call TRBJ2-7, with D maybe TRBD1 (7 bases). TRBV5-3 is identified as an open reading frame with a role that is uncertain. CDR3 length: 14 amino acids. Deletions cut 9 bases from V and 0 bases from J, with 16 bases between. For the CDR3, the DNA is TGTGCCACAGGGGGGACGGGCAGCTCCTACGAGCAGTACTTC. Amino acid sequence: CATGGTGSSYEQYF.

The gene calls are TRBV4-1 and TRBJ2-3; TRBD2 agrees at 9 bases. Per germline, CDR1 MGHRA and CDR2 YSYEKL. This CDR3 region has 15 residues. Germline trimming cut 1 base from V and 4 bases from J; bases unmatched to any gene: 3. In DNA, the CDR3 is TGCGCCAGCAGCCAAGGGCGGGGGGGCGCAGATACGCAGTATTTT. Its translation: CASSQGRGGADTQYF.

This clone was detected a few times. CDR3 nucleotide sequence: TGTGCCAGCAGTGAAGTCGGGATCAATCAGCCCCAGCATTTT. Its protein product is CASSEVGINQPQHF. The V call is TRBV6-1, the J call TRBJ1-5, with D unresolved. CDR3 length equals 14 residues. The V and J ends lost 1 base and 3 bases respectively, with 7 bases between them. CDR1 is MNHNS, CDR2 SASEGT, per germline.

V gene TRBV5-1 combines with J gene TRBJ2-1, with TRBD2 matching 12 bases. Per the germline V gene, CDR1 is SGHRS and CDR2 is YFSETQ. J gave up 4 bases and V 3 bases, and 11 bases lay outside the gene matches. This CDR3 region has 18 residues. CDR3 in amino acids: CASSSRVSGTSGYNEQFF. DNA for the CDR3: TGCGCCAGCAGCTCGAGGGTATCCGGGACTAGCGGGTACAATGAGCAGTTCTTC. Filled out from reference TRBV5-1 and TRBJ2-1, the complete variable domain reads KAGVTQTPRYLIKTRGQQVTLSCSPISGHRSVSWYQQTPGQGLQFLFEYFSETQRNKGNFPGRFSGRQFSNSRSEMNVSTLELGDSALYLCASSSRVSGTSGYNEQFFGPGTRLTVL.

In this sample, this clone turned up once. The chain has TRBV19 and TRBJ2-3; perhaps TRBD1 as D (6 bases). Germline V gene sequence: CDR1 LNHDA, CDR2 SQIVND (reference sequence). V lost 3 bases to trimming and J lost 1 base, with 11 bases between them. CDR3 length: 15 amino acids. The CDR3 DNA follows: TGTGCCAGTAGTATTAAGACAGGAGGCACAGATACGCAGTATTTT. This encodes CASSIKTGGTDTQYF.

This clone was counted a few times. The chain recombines TRBV7-9 with TRBJ1-1, with D possibly TRBD1 on 6 matching bases. Germline CDR1 and CDR2: SEHNR and FQNEAQ (reference sequence). This CDR3 spans 14 amino acids. Trimming took off 5 bases at V and 4 bases at J, with 14 bases between the two ends. The CDR3 DNA sequence: TGTGCCAGCAGCCCAAGGGGGAGAACCACTGAAGCTTTCTTT. It encodes CASSPRGRTTEAFF.

Points on this clone: Mismatch with germline at one junction end may stem from a read error. V and J are TRBV11-2 and TRBJ2-7; 8 positions agree with TRBD2. In germline, CDR1 is SGHAT, CDR2 FQNNGV. The CDR3 consists of 17 residues. CDR3 coding DNA: TGTGCCAGCAGCCTAGATTATGGGGTGCAGCGGGAGTACGAGCAGTACTTC. Its protein is CASSLDYGVQREYEQYF.

This clone was counted a single time. The V gene is TRBV28, the J gene TRBJ1-2; 8 nucleotides align to TRBD1. Unmatched junction bases numbered 4, after V lost 2 bases and J lost 11 bases. There are 12 residues in the CDR3. The germline V gene has CDR1 MDHEN and CDR2 SYDVKM. The chain's CDR3 is CASSLNRGDYTF. Written as DNA, the CDR3 is TGTGCCAGCAGTTTAAACAGGGGGGATTACACCTTC.

The chain is built from TRBV4-1 and TRBJ1-5, with D hard to call. This CDR3 contains 13 residues. The germline gives CDR1 MGHRA, CDR2 YSYEKL. Trimming took off 6 bases at V and 2 bases at J, with 8 bases between the two ends. The CDR3 region is CASSRTGNQPQHF. CDR3 in DNA: TGCGCCAGCAGTCGAACAGGCAATCAGCCCCAGCATTTT.

The genes are TRBV18 and TRBJ2-5, with 11 bases lining up with TRBD2. The DNA end lines up better with TRBJ2-7; the J call may be wrong. The CDR3 extends over 15 amino acids. Germline V gene sequence: CDR1 KGHSH, CDR2 LQKENI. CDR3 sequence (DNA): TGTGCCAGCTCAGTTACTAGCGGGAGTTCTGTCGAGCAGTACTTC. This encodes CASSVTSGSSVEQYF.

The chain recombines TRBV28 with TRBJ2-3; 7 bases map to TRBD2. The germline CDR1 and CDR2 sequences are MDHEN and SYDVKM. The CDR3 covers 13 residues. The V segment lost 2 bases and the J segment 6 bases; nucleotides outside the gene matches: 2. The CDR3 sequence: CASSLAGADTQYF. CDR3 sequence (DNA): TGTGCCAGCAGTTTAGCGGGAGCTGATACGCAGTATTTT.

In this sample, this clone turned up a few times. The chain combines TRBV5-5 with TRBJ2-2; D unclear. The germline gives CDR1 SGHKS, CDR2 YYEKEE (reference sequence). This CDR3 is built from 14 residues. The germline V and J ends were trimmed by 0 bases and 4 bases, with 7 bases remaining between them. CDR3 amino acids: CASSLVYSTGELFF. Written as DNA, the CDR3 is TGTGCCAGCAGCTTGGTCTACAGCACCGGGGAGCTGTTTTTT.

The chain carries TRBV7-3 and TRBJ2-1, with 10 bases identical to TRBD2. This CDR3 comprises 16 residues. Germline CDR1 is SGHTA and CDR2 is FQGTGA. V trimming: 3 bases; J trimming: 0 bases; junction bases outside the gene matches: 2. The CDR3 DNA sequence: TGTGCCAGCAGCTTCGCTAGCGGGGGCTCCTACAATGAGCAGTTCTTC. Protein sequence: CASSFASGGSYNEQFF.

V and J are TRBV5-1 and TRBJ2-1; 8 nucleotides match TRBD1. V was pared by 3 bases and J by 4 bases, with 9 bases of the junction left unmatched. This CDR3 spans 16 amino acids. Looked up from germline, CDR1 is SGHRS and CDR2 is YFSETQ. The CDR3 protein is CASSSDGQGAYNEQFF. CDR3 in DNA: TGCGCCAGCAGCTCTGACGGCCAGGGGGCGTACAATGAGCAGTTCTTC.

The gene calls are TRBV6-1 and TRBJ2-1, with 7 positions matching TRBD1. The CDR3 loop spans 10 amino acids. CDR1 is MNHNS, CDR2 SASEGT, per germline. The V gene end was trimmed by 11 bases and the J gene end by 9 bases; junction bases not matched to a gene: 4. CDR3 sequence (DNA): TGTGCCGTACAGGGGCTTGAGCAGTTCTTC. Residues: CAVQGLEQFF.

The CDR3 spells CASSAGFNYGYTF. The CDR3 coding sequence is TGTGCCAGCAGCGCAGGGTTTAACTATGGCTACACCTTC. The chain couples TRBV7-9 to TRBJ1-2; D possibly corresponds to TRBD1 (5 bases). The V gene's germline CDR1 is SEHNR and CDR2 FQNEAQ (reference sequence). V lost 5 bases and J 1 base, leaving 8 bases between the germline ends. The CDR3 covers 13 residues.

J is TRBJ2-2 and V is TRBV2; D is ambiguous. The germline V gene encodes CDR1 SNHLY and CDR2 FYNNEI. Trimming removed 7 bases from V and 0 bases from J, with 12 bases in between. The CDR3 extends over 15 amino acids. CDR3 in amino acids: CASKFGRSNTGELFF. The CDR3 bases are TGTGCCAGCAAATTCGGCAGGTCGAACACCGGGGAGCTGTTTTTT.

V is TRBV13 and J is TRBJ2-7; TRBD1 agrees at 8 bases. The CDR3 is made up of 15 amino acids. The V gene's germline CDR1 is PRHDT and CDR2 FYEKMQ (reference sequence). With V trimmed by 0 bases and J by 3 bases, 4 bases remained unmatched. The CDR3, as DNA: TGTGCCAGCAGCTTAGGTGATACAGGGGGCTACGAGCAGTACTTC. Its translation is CASSLGDTGGYEQYF. Full variable domain (outside the CDR3, taken from reference TRBV13 and TRBJ2-7): AAGVIQSPRHLIKEKRETATLKCYPIPRHDTVYWYQQGPGQDPQFLISFYEKMQSDKGSIPDRFSAQQFSDYHSELNMSSLELGDSALYFCASSLGDTGGYEQYFGPGTRLTVT.

The J gene is TRBJ1-4, the V gene TRBV6-1, with D unclear. Germline V gene data show CDR1 as MNHNS and CDR2 as SASEGT. Trimming took off 8 bases at V and 7 bases at J, with 20 bases between the two ends. This CDR3 has 15 amino acids. The CDR3 bases are TGTGCCAGCTCCCCCGGTGGACTAGGTGGTGAAAAACTGTTTTTT. It translates to CASSPGGLGGEKLFF.

V gene TRBV6-6 combines with J gene TRBJ2-7; TRBD2 agrees at 8 bases. This CDR3 has 13 residues. With V trimmed by 8 bases and J by 6 bases, 9 bases remained unmatched. Germline V gene lookup returns CDR1 MNHNY and CDR2 SVGAGI (reference sequence). The CDR3, as DNA: TGTGCCAGCTCCGGGGTTGCGGGAGGCGAGCAGTACTTC. Translation: CASSGVAGGEQYF.

CDR3 DNA: TGTGCCAGCTCACCAATACAGGGGAACGAGCAGTACTTC. Translating gives CASSPIQGNEQYF. This chain links TRBV18 with TRBJ2-7, with 7 nucleotides matching TRBD1. Looked up from germline, CDR1 is KGHSH and CDR2 is LQKENI. The CDR3 is 13 amino acids. V lost 2 bases and J lost 5; bases outside the gene matches: 3. Full variable domain (rest looked up from reference TRBV18 and TRBJ2-7): NAGVMQNPRHLVRRRGQEARLRCSPMKGHSHVYWYRQLPEEGLKFMVYLQKENIIDESGMPKERFSAEFPKEGPSILRIQQVVRGDSAAYFCASSPIQGNEQYFGPGTRLTVT.

The CDR3 DNA follows: TGCGCCAGCAGTCAAACCCGGCCGGACTCTTGCGAGCAGTACTTC. Amino acids: CASSQTRPDSCEQYF. This chain uses TRBV23-1 with TRBJ2-7; D might be TRBD2 (5 bases). TRBV23-1 is an ORF for which the function is uncertain. The germline V and J ends were trimmed by 2 bases and 6 bases, with 17 bases remaining between them. This CDR3 region has 15 residues.

The chain links TRBV29-1 to TRBJ2-7; 10 nucleotides align to TRBD1. The CDR3 has 13 residues. J was trimmed by 6 bases and V by 1 base; bases with no gene match: 3. Germline values: CDR1 SQVTM, CDR2 ANQGSEA. The CDR3 loop is CSVEGQGAAEQYF. The CDR3 DNA follows: TGCAGCGTTGAAGGACAGGGGGCGGCCGAGCAGTACTTC.

V and J are TRBV5-1 and TRBJ2-7, with TRBD2 matching over 10 bases. Looked up from germline, CDR1 is SGHRS and CDR2 is YFSETQ. CDR3 size: 17 residues. Trimming removed 4 bases from V and 3 bases from J; junction bases left unmatched: 13. The CDR3 spells CASSPWTSGGGVYEQYF. The CDR3 coding sequence is TGCGCCAGCAGCCCCTGGACTAGCGGCGGGGGTGTCTACGAGCAGTACTTC.

This clone has only a few counts. The genes are TRBV19 and TRBJ1-3, with D hard to call. V dropped 4 bases and J dropped 8 bases, with 15 bases sitting between them. CDR1 LNHDA and CDR2 SQIVND come from the germline V gene (reference sequence). This CDR3 has 14 amino acids. CDR3 amino acids: CASSKQTEGDTIYF. The CDR3 DNA reads as TGTGCCAGTAGTAAACAGACGGAGGGAGACACCATATATTTT.

This clone was seen a few times. This chain joins TRBV19 and TRBJ1-2; 10 bases map to TRBD1. Looked up from germline, CDR1 is LNHDA and CDR2 is SQIVND (reference sequence). This CDR3 comprises 15 residues. With 5 bases clipped from V and 3 bases from J, the junction kept 6 bases outside the gene matches. This chain's CDR3 is CASSARTGGDYGYTF. DNA for the CDR3: TGTGCCAGTAGTGCCCGGACAGGGGGGGACTATGGCTACACCTTC.